This T cell receptor (beta chain) derives from a study of T cells in Graves' hyperthyroidism and ophthalmopathy. Study-level results: Most expanded thyroid clonotypes above 0.001 also appeared in blood.

Using RNA transcripts as the source, TCR beta CDR3 regions were amplified. The TCR CDR3 was amplified in a first-round RT-PCR using the HTBI primer set. Each CDR3 protein is one row after TCRdb ran MiXCR on the multiplex PCR reads. The sample lists fewer than 650,000 distinct CDR3 sequences; roughly 14% were seen once. The CDR3 has 15 residues. V gave up 6 bases and J gave up 4 bases; unmatched junction bases: 12. Germline V CDR1 and CDR2: MNHEY, SVGAGI. For this clonotype: Its antigen is undetermined.

In the ophthalmopathy cohort, Clinical Activity Score was at least 3, NOSPECS grade at least 4, and duration under 3 months. Sequencing was performed on blood. The gene calls are TRBV6-5 and TRBJ2-7; TRBD1 matches at 7 bases. This receptor was obtained from a woman aged 40 to 49 with Graves' ophthalmopathy. Here the CDR3 reads CASRLGRDRLYEQYF. In DNA form, the CDR3 reads TGTGCCAGCAGACTCGGCCGGGACAGACTTTACGAGCAGTACTTC.